This is a list of T cell receptor beta chains from one sample in a study of cytomegalovirus exposure and HLA in healthy donors. Measured with immunoSEQ multiplex PCR; TCRdb has only the in-frame clones, and not every one. The data show tens of thousands of clones, more than 80% seen once. Sample: PBMCs. Receptors were obtained from a woman aged 18-29 years in good health and CMV-seronegative. The CDR3 runs from the conserved cysteine through the conserved F or W. The D gene is left open where the match is weak. Expanded clones are given a class, and other clones once, few, many or no size at all.

clone size	V gene	D gene	CDR3 length	J gene	CDR3 protein	CDR3 DNA
NA	TRBV28	TRBD2	18	TRBJ2-5	CATSNGELAGGVGETQYF	TGTGCCACTTCAAACGGGGAACTAGCGGGAGGAGTGGGAGAGACCCAGTACTTC
NA	TRBV5-4	NA	16	TRBJ2-1	CASSPGASGSYNEQFF	TGTGCCAGCAGCCCGGGTGCGAGCGGATCCTACAATGAGCAGTTCTTC
NA	TRBV7-9	TRBD1	15	TRBJ1-5	CASSPQGVRNQPQHF	TGTGCCAGCAGCCCCCAGGGGGTAAGGAATCAGCCCCAGCATTTT
NA	TRBV7-9	NA	14	TRBJ1-1	CASSLEGSWTEAFF	TGTGCCAGCAGCTTAGAAGGGAGTTGGACTGAAGCTTTCTTT
once	TRBV27	TRBD1	15	TRBJ1-6	CASSGTGAYNSPLHF	TGTGCCAGCAGTGGGACAGGGGCCTATAATTCACCCCTCCACTTT
NA	TRBV6-5	NA	15	TRBJ1-3	CASSISAGVGNTIYF	TGTGCCAGCAGCATCTCAGCAGGGGTAGGAAACACCATATATTTT
NA	TRBV28	TRBD1	14	TRBJ1-1	CASSLFLGQEEAFF	TGTGCCAGCAGTTTATTCTTAGGACAGGAAGAAGCTTTCTTT
NA	TRBV27	TRBD1	15	TRBJ1-1	CASIGTGGAKTEAFF	TGTGCCAGCATCGGGACAGGGGGCGCGAAGACTGAAGCTTTCTTT
NA	TRBV28	TRBD1	16	TRBJ2-3	CASSSPDRGPGDTQYF	TGTGCCAGCAGTTCTCCGGACAGGGGTCCCGGGGATACGCAGTATTTT
NA	TRBV6-6	NA	13	TRBJ2-2	CASSYSFTGELFF	TGTGCCAGCAGTTACTCCTTCACCGGGGAGCTGTTTTTT
once	TRBV7-6	NA	15	TRBJ2-7	CASSLEARGYYEQYF	TGTGCCAGCAGCTTAGAAGCCAGGGGCTATTACGAGCAGTACTTC
NA	TRBV4-2	TRBD2	20	TRBJ2-3	CASSQEASGSSGSSTDTQYF	TGTGCCAGCAGCCAAGAAGCTAGCGGGAGTTCGGGGTCTAGCACAGATACGCAGTATTTT
NA	TRBV6-4	NA	15	TRBJ2-3	CASSEIKGGTDTQYF	TGTGCCAGCAGTGAAATTAAGGGGGGCACAGATACGCAGTATTTT
NA	TRBV9	TRBD1	16	TRBJ2-5	CASSAGTGGTPWTQYF	TGTGCCAGCAGCGCCGGGACAGGGGGGACCCCATGGACCCAGTACTTC
NA	TRBV4-2	NA	17	TRBJ2-3	CASSQDLQRSPTDTQYF	TGTGCCAGCAGCCAAGACCTACAGCGGTCCCCCACAGATACGCAGTATTTT
NA	TRBV5-1	TRBD1	15	TRBJ1-1	CASSLPRQGDYEAFF	TGCGCCAGCAGCTTGCCCAGACAGGGAGACTATGAAGCTTTCTTT
NA	TRBV28	NA	13	TRBJ1-2	CASSDGVTYGYTF	TGTGCCAGCTCTGACGGAGTAACCTATGGCTACACCTTC
NA	TRBV6-6	TRBD2	14	TRBJ2-7	CASSLGGELREQYF	TGTGCCAGCAGTTTGGGAGGGGAGCTTAGGGAGCAGTACTTC
NA	TRBV7-9	NA	15	TRBJ1-2	CASSLDQGFNYGYTF	TGTGCCAGCAGCTTAGACCAGGGTTTTAACTATGGCTACACCTTC
NA	TRBV5-5	NA	13	TRBJ2-7	CASSLIQAYEQYF	TGTGCCAGCAGCTTGATACAGGCCTACGAGCAGTACTTC
NA	TRBV19	NA	13	TRBJ1-5	CASSSGWTQPQHF	TGTGCCAGTAGTAGCGGGTGGACTCAGCCCCAGCATTTT
NA	TRBV7-2	TRBD1	15	TRBJ1-4	CASSYGTGAGEKLFF	TGTGCCAGCAGCTACGGGACAGGGGCTGGTGAAAAACTGTTTTTT
once	TRBV19	NA	13	TRBJ1-2	CASSIQGNYGYTF	TGTGCCAGTAGTATCCAGGGTAACTATGGCTACACCTTC
NA	TRBV5-4	TRBD2	15	TRBJ2-3	CASSAGLAGADTQYF	TGTGCCAGCAGTGCGGGACTAGCGGGAGCGGATACGCAGTATTTT
NA	TRBV19	TRBD1	17	TRBJ1-5	CASSWDRTHGYNQPQHF	TGTGCCAGTAGTTGGGACAGAACCCACGGCTACAATCAGCCCCAGCATTTT
NA	TRBV11-2	TRBD1	15	TRBJ1-2	CAGSLADRAIYGYTF	TGTGCCGGCAGCTTAGCGGACAGGGCGATATATGGCTACACCTTC
NA	TRBV28	TRBD1	15	TRBJ1-2	CASTPKGQGTYGYTF	TGTGCCAGCACCCCCAAAGGACAGGGGACGTATGGCTACACCTTC
NA	TRBV28	NA	16	TRBJ1-2	CASSSPRQPTNYGYTF	TGTGCCAGCAGTTCTCCCCGACAGCCTACTAACTATGGCTACACCTTC